Listed below are T cell receptor beta chains from one sample, sequenced in a study of shared clonotypes between healthy human individuals. Measured with immunoSEQ multiplex PCR; TCRdb has only the in-frame clones, and not every one. The sample yields more than 400,000 clones, about 78% seen once. The sequenced material came from PBMCs. Receptors were obtained from a woman in her forties in good health. Some clones in this sample may be carry-over from other donors' samples. The CDR3 runs from the conserved cysteine through the conserved F or W. The D gene is left open where the match is weak. Clone sizes are given selectively: once, few, many, or a class where the clone is expanded.

abundance	v_gene	j_gene	d_gene	CDR3nt	CDR3aa
NA	TRBV14	TRBJ2-1	TRBD2	TGTGCCAGCAGACCGGGACTAGCGGGATCCTACAATGAGCAGTTCTTC	CASRPGLAGSYNEQFF
NA	TRBV7-9	TRBJ2-2	NA	TGTGCCAGCAGCTTCTTGCAGTTAAACACCGGGGAGCTGTTTTTT	CASSFLQLNTGELFF
NA	TRBV11-2	TRBJ2-2	NA	TGTGCCAGCAGCTTCTTGAGGGGGTACGGGGAGCTGTTTTTT	CASSFLRGYGELFF
NA	TRBV7-2	TRBJ2-1	NA	TGTGCCAGCAGCTTAGTACCTGGCTACAATGAGCAGTTCTTC	CASSLVPGYNEQFF
NA	TRBV6-1	TRBJ1-3	NA	TGTGCCAGCAGACCGATTCGATTTGGAAACACCATATATTTT	CASRPIRFGNTIYF
NA	TRBV19	TRBJ2-3	TRBD1	TGTGCCAGTAGTGTAGACAGGGGTAGGACAGATACGCAGTATTTT	CASSVDRGRTDTQYF
NA	TRBV9	TRBJ2-3	TRBD2	TGTGCCAGCAGCGTACTGGGACTAGCGGGGGGCCCCACAGATACGCAGTATTTT	CASSVLGLAGGPTDTQYF
NA	TRBV27	TRBJ1-2	TRBD1	TGTGCCAGCAGTTTACGACGCGACAGGGCCGATGGCTACACCTTC	CASSLRRDRADGYTF
NA	TRBV29-1	TRBJ2-1	NA	TGCAGCGTTGAAGACGGGATCCTTTACAATGAGCAGTTCTTC	CSVEDGILYNEQFF
NA	TRBV28	TRBJ1-3	NA	TGTGCCAGCACCCCCCGGGCGGAGACTGGAAACACCATATATTTT	CASTPRAETGNTIYF
NA	TRBV5-6	TRBJ1-1	TRBD1	TGTGCCAGCAGCCCCCCAGACAGGGTTGGGCACTTGAACACTGAAGCTTTCTTT	CASSPPDRVGHLNTEAFF
NA	TRBV6-9	TRBJ2-3	NA	TGTGCCAGCACCCACTGGAATTGCATGGATACGCAGTATTTT	CASTHWNCMDTQYF
few	TRBV11-2	TRBJ2-7	TRBD2	TGTGCCAGCAGCTTAGGACTAGCGCTATACGAGCAGTACTTC	CASSLGLALYEQYF
few	TRBV27	TRBJ1-1	NA	TGTGCCAGCAGGTCTTGGGAGTTGAACACTGAAGCTTTCTTT	CASRSWELNTEAFF
NA	TRBV6-6	TRBJ2-5	TRBD1	TGTGCCACCTTATCCCGGGACAGGGGTCAAGAGACCCAGTACTTC	CATLSRDRGQETQYF
NA	TRBV5-6	TRBJ2-1	NA	TGTGTCTCGACGCCGGCCTCCTACAATGAGCAGTTCTTC	CVSTPASYNEQFF
NA	TRBV7-2	TRBJ2-5	NA	TGTGCAGGCCCGCGGTCCCAAGAGACCCAGTACTTC	CAGPRSQETQYF
NA	TRBV4-1	TRBJ2-3	NA	TGCGCCAGCCAAGGGTACCAGGGGACGGGAGATACGCAGTATTTT	CASQGYQGTGDTQYF
NA	TRBV9	TRBJ1-4	NA	TGTGCCAGCAGCCCTGTCGCACAGGAAAAACTGTTTTTT	CASSPVAQEKLFF
NA	TRBV21-1	TRBJ2-5	NA	TGTGCCAGCAGCAAAGTCCCGGGACTAGCGGACCAAGAGACCCAGTACTTC	CASSKVPGLADQETQYF
NA	TRBV2	TRBJ2-1	NA	TGTGCCAGCAGTGAACGGGCGGTTTACAATGAGCAGTTCTTC	CASSERAVYNEQFF
NA	TRBV4-1	TRBJ2-2	NA	TGCGCCAGCAGCCAGCGGGCCGGGACACTCACGACCGGGGAGCTGTTTTTT	CASSQRAGTLTTGELFF
NA	TRBV10-3	TRBJ1-4	NA	TGTGCCACCAGTGAATCCCCGACAGCCATTAATGAAAAACTGCTTTTT	CATSESPTAINEKLLF
NA	TRBV28	TRBJ1-2	NA	TGTGCCAGCAGTAACCCCACCTGGGACCACAATAACTATGGCTACACCTTC	CASSNPTWDHNNYGYTF
NA	TRBV28	TRBJ1-4	TRBD1	TGTGCCAGCAGTTCACACAGGGGTAGGGAAAAACTGTTTTTT	CASSSHRGREKLFF